This T cell receptor (beta chain) was observed in a study of blood T cells in healthy people across ages. Study background: T cells yielded about one barcoded beta molecule per two cells through template switching.

V shed 1 base and J shed 6 bases, with 13 bases lying between them. Germline V gives CDR1 LNHNV, CDR2 YYDKDF (reference sequence). This CDR3 is 14 amino acids long. Concerning this clonotype: As yet, its antigen is unknown.

Broader study findings: Across the age range, TCR beta diversity per million T cells fell in a roughly linear way.

Next came a second PCR, run for about 6 to 12 cycles, which used a sample-barcoded 5' primer along with a J-beta primer mix. A tag from a template-switch adaptor with 12 random nucleotides marked each cDNA molecule. TCRdb re-analysed the 5' RACE reads in MiXCR, keeping a single row per CDR3 protein. This table has over 500,000 distinct CDR3 sequences, around 52% appearing once. The TCR sequence derives from a woman of 80 years or more in good health. The chain joins TRBV15 to TRBJ2-7; D is possibly TRBD1 (5 bases). The specimen sequenced was blood. Here the CDR3 reads CATSRGQGVAEQYF. CDR3 DNA: TGTGCCACCAGCAGAGGACAAGGGGTGGCCGAGCAGTACTTC.